Below, one T cell receptor (beta chain) is given with its context. These data are taken from a study of control samples from healthy donors and cancer patients. Sequencing was performed with immunoSEQ multiplex PCR; in TCRdb, only in-frame clones are kept and a portion is missing. Of 130,000 or so clones detected, less than 95% appear once; the ten largest clones hold approximately 7.2%. The sequencing sample was made of blood. The clonotype originates from a man younger than 35 in good health.

The CDR3 coding sequence is TGTGCCAGCTTAGTGGAAGAGACCCAGTACTTC. It encodes CASLVEETQYF. V and J are TRBV2 and TRBJ2-5, with D uncertain. CDR1 is SNHLY, CDR2 FYNNEI, per germline. V was trimmed by 8 bases and J by 3 bases, leaving 7 bases between them. The CDR3 sequence is 11 residues long.